Listed below are T cell receptor beta chains from one sample, sequenced in a study of blood T cell repertoires in COVID-19. Assay: immunoSEQ multiplex PCR; the TCRdb copy retains only in-frame clones and omits some. The sample comprises 130,000 or so clones, 55% to 75% of which are singletons, and around 1.8% rests with the top ten. The specimen was peripheral blood. These receptors all come from a woman between 70 and 85 years old with acute or convalescent COVID-19. Each CDR3 is given with its conserved first and last residue. Fields, in order: J gene, V gene, clone size, CDR3 protein. Where a row states a size, it is once, few, many or the class of an expanded clone; other rows omit it.

TRBJ2-3 | TRBV18 | NA | CASSRDRDTDTQYF
TRBJ2-7 | TRBV29-1 | NA | CSVGITSATYEQYF
TRBJ2-3 | TRBV19 | NA | CASSPGGPRDTQYF
TRBJ1-2 | TRBV27 | NA | CASSLSGRGYGYTF
TRBJ2-7 | TRBV5-5 | NA | CASSSRLAREQYF
TRBJ2-3 | TRBV9 | NA | CASSVTNSADTQYF
TRBJ2-7 | TRBV5-1 | NA | CASSRLDSTGGEQYF
TRBJ2-1 | TRBV19 | NA | CASRLGRSSYNEQFF
TRBJ1-2 | TRBV2 | NA | CASSEARSNGYTF
TRBJ1-4 | TRBV7-2 | NA | CASSLSGQGVEKLFF
TRBJ2-5 | TRBV28 | NA | CASSSLFGGRDQETQYF
TRBJ1-4 | TRBV19 | few | CASSPRGGGSEKLFF
TRBJ1-5 | TRBV2 | NA | CASGEFAEQPQHF